What follows describes a single T cell receptor (beta chain). Antigen: not known. The entry originates in a study of cytomegalovirus exposure and HLA in healthy donors. At the level of the study: Inside one of the first data releases sat around 80 million unique TCRs taken from HLA-typed donors. Study-level results: HLA alleles showed associations with some 17,000 TCR beta sequences in a later analysis, at a 0.05 false discovery rate. Associated with cytomegalovirus, according to the listing, were 150 to 200 TCR beta chains. Per published accounts, TCR beta sequences correctly predicted the HLA-A and HLA-B alleles of most subjects.

Vbeta (60) and Jbeta (13) primers were used in the PCR. Only in-frame clones appear in the TCRdb table, and some are missing; sequencing was by immunoSEQ multiplex PCR. In the table there are some 130,000 clones, just under 80% of which are singletons. The V and J ends lost 3 bases and 0 bases, in that order; junction bases with no gene match: 9. Germline loops: CDR1 SGHVS, CDR2 FQNEAQ. The CDR3 loop spans 17 amino acids. J is TRBJ2-7 and V is TRBV7-8, with 9 bases fitting TRBD2. The origin of this receptor is a young woman in good health and CMV-seronegative. Input material: PBMCs. The CDR3 reads CASSFSSGSLSSYEQYF. CDR3 in DNA: TGTGCCAGCAGCTTCAGTAGCGGGAGCCTTAGCTCCTACGAGCAGTACTTC.